This T cell receptor (beta chain) was found in a study of blood T cell repertoires in COVID-19. Study processing details: Researchers report that nucleated cell counts were estimated from reference gene primer amplification. Repertoires were generated with immunoSEQ multiplex PCR, while TCRdb's copy carries only in-frame clones and drops some. V, J and clone size are taken as reported in that table, and D and trimming were inferred from the DNA itself. The sample holds more than 150,000 clones, under 85% seen once. Germline CDR1 and CDR2: MNHEY and SMNVEV (reference sequence). This CDR3 spans 14 amino acids. The ends were cut back, 4 bases at V and 2 bases at J, with 11 bases in the middle.

The clonotype comes from a woman older than 75 with acute or convalescent COVID-19. Sequencing input: peripheral blood. The genes are TRBV27 and TRBJ1-2; D remains unclear. CDR3 in amino acids: CASSWRASNYGYTF. The CDR3 DNA reads as TGTGCCAGCAGTTGGAGGGCTTCGAACTATGGCTACACCTTC.